Listed below are T cell receptor beta chains from one sample, sequenced in a study of blood T cell repertoires in COVID-19. TCRdb's copy holds only in-frame clones and misses some; the assay was immunoSEQ multiplex PCR. This table has approximately 260,000 clones, 82% appearing once. The sequencing input was peripheral blood. The receptors stem from a woman aged 55-70 years with active or convalescent COVID-19. CDR3s include the opening cysteine and the closing phenylalanine or tryptophan. Fields, in order: J gene, D gene, V gene, clone size, CDR3 protein, CDR3 DNA. D genes are given only for firm matches. The size entry is marked missing in some rows and otherwise reads once, few, many or a size class.

TRBJ1-2	TRBD1	TRBV5-6	-	CASSPGTGNGYTF	TGTGCCAGCAGCCCCGGGACAGGGAATGGCTACACCTTC
TRBJ1-2	TRBD1	TRBV7-2	-	CASSPGPRIGQGGGYTF	TGTGCCAGCAGCCCTGGACCAAGGATCGGACAGGGCGGCGGCTACACCTTC
TRBJ2-1	TRBD2	TRBV7-3	-	CASSSTSGGYNEQFF	TGTGCCAGCAGCTCCACTAGCGGGGGATACAATGAGCAGTTCTTC
TRBJ1-1	-	TRBV2	-	CASHSTVLNTEAFF	TGTGCCAGCCACTCGACAGTATTGAACACTGAAGCTTTCTTT
TRBJ2-3	TRBD2	TRBV7-2	-	CASSPNPSGGTDTQYF	TGTGCCAGCAGCCCCAATCCTAGCGGGGGCACAGATACGCAGTATTTT
TRBJ1-5	TRBD1	TRBV10-3	-	CAISPTGGDNQPQHF	TGTGCCATCAGTCCCACAGGGGGGGACAATCAGCCCCAGCATTTT
TRBJ2-1	TRBD2	TRBV5-4	-	CASSLRRSGGAISYEQFF	TGTGCCAGCAGCCTGCGGAGGAGCGGGGGGGCCATAAGTTATGAGCAGTTCTTC
TRBJ2-1	TRBD2	TRBV6-5	once	CALKTGGPVNEQFF	TGTGCCCTCAAGACGGGGGGGCCCGTAAATGAGCAGTTCTTC
TRBJ2-7	-	TRBV7-6	few	CASSLAYGDTTYEQYF	TGTGCCAGCAGCTTAGCGTACGGGGACACAACCTACGAGCAGTACTTC
TRBJ1-5	-	TRBV5-5	-	CASSSAGPGGQPQHF	TGTGCCAGCAGCTCCGCCGGCCCGGGGGGCCAGCCCCAGCATTTT
TRBJ2-1	-	TRBV7-2	-	CASSLGATSHNEQFF	TGTGCCAGCAGCTTAGGGGCGACTAGTCACAATGAGCAGTTCTTC
TRBJ2-1	TRBD1	TRBV5-1	-	CASRRPGQGYNEQFF	TGCGCCAGCAGAAGGCCGGGACAGGGGTACAATGAGCAGTTCTTC
TRBJ2-2	-	TRBV5-1	-	CASSSSATNTGELFF	TGCGCCAGCAGCTCGTCTGCTACGAACACCGGGGAGCTGTTTTTT
TRBJ2-3	-	TRBV2	-	CASPRRAGTDTQYF	TGTGCCAGCCCACGGCGGGCGGGAACAGATACGCAGTATTTT
TRBJ1-1	TRBD1	TRBV2	-	CASKGQGTMNTEAFF	TGTGCCAGCAAGGGACAGGGGACCATGAACACTGAAGCTTTCTTT
TRBJ1-6	-	TRBV30	-	CAFYTTLALHF	TGTGCCTTCTATACGACATTGGCCCTCCACTTT
TRBJ1-2	TRBD1	TRBV24-1	-	CATSDRGQGGEYGYTF	TGTGCCACCAGTGATCGTGGACAGGGTGGAGAATATGGCTACACCTTC
TRBJ1-2	TRBD1	TRBV30	-	CAWSRGQGPNYGYTF	TGTGCCTGGAGTAGGGGACAGGGGCCTAACTATGGCTACACCTTC
TRBJ1-1	TRBD1	TRBV5-6	-	CASSLALTGDTEAFF	TGTGCCAGCAGCTTGGCCCTGACAGGGGACACTGAAGCTTTCTTT
TRBJ2-5	TRBD2	TRBV3-1/TRBV3-2	once	CASSRRTSGGDTQYF	TGTGCCAGCAGCCGCCGGACTAGCGGGGGGGATACCCAGTACTTC
TRBJ2-3	TRBD1	TRBV2	-	CASRGGQGMDTQYF	TGTGCCAGTCGAGGGGGACAGGGGATGGATACGCAGTATTTT
TRBJ1-2	TRBD1	TRBV7-8	-	CASSFSGGTVGLTYGYTF	TGTGCCAGCAGCTTTAGCGGTGGGACAGTTGGCTTAACCTATGGCTACACCTTC
TRBJ2-1	-	TRBV27	once	CASRGVNEQFF	TGTGCCAGCAGGGGAGTCAATGAGCAGTTCTTC
TRBJ2-5	-	TRBV5-1	-	CASSGGGAETQYF	TGCGCCAGCAGCGGGGGGGGCGCGGAGACCCAGTACTTC
TRBJ1-5	-	TRBV14	-	CASSQGANQPQHF	TGTGCCAGCAGCCAGGGGGCGAATCAGCCCCAGCATTTT
TRBJ2-3	-	TRBV20-1	once	CSARDGETQYF	TGCAGTGCTAGAGATGGGGAGACGCAGTATTTT
TRBJ2-5	TRBD2	TRBV19	-	CASQEAGGQETQYF	TGTGCCAGCCAAGAGGCGGGGGGGCAAGAGACCCAGTACTTC
TRBJ1-1	-	TRBV6-6	-	CASTSDLRNTEAFF	TGTGCCAGCACCTCGGACTTGAGGAACACTGAAGCTTTCTTT
TRBJ1-2	-	TRBV15	-	CATSSRGAPQWGYTF	TGTGCCACCAGCAGTCGCGGGGCTCCCCAGTGGGGCTACACCTTC
TRBJ1-5	-	TRBV5-1	-	CATAWGGYSNQPQHF	TGCGCCACCGCTTGGGGAGGATATAGCAATCAGCCCCAGCATTTT
TRBJ1-4	TRBD1	TRBV6-5	once	CASSPTGSNEKLFF	TGTGCCAGCAGCCCGACAGGGAGTAATGAAAAACTGTTTTTT
TRBJ1-2	-	TRBV2	once	CASNGRTANLADYGYTF	TGTGCCAGCAACGGACGGACTGCAAACCTGGCGGACTATGGCTACACCTTC
TRBJ1-2	TRBD1	TRBV19	once	CASSIASWDRYYGYTF	TGTGCCAGTAGTATAGCGTCTTGGGACAGATACTATGGCTACACCTTC
TRBJ2-1	TRBD2	TRBV5-1	-	CASSPSGGSYNEQFF	TGCGCCAGCAGCCCTAGCGGAGGCTCCTACAATGAGCAGTTCTTC
TRBJ2-1	TRBD2	TRBV12-5	-	CASGLVISGGAFEQFF	TGTGCTAGTGGTTTGGTTATTAGCGGGGGGGCTTTTGAGCAGTTCTTC
TRBJ1-1	TRBD1	TRBV6-5	-	CASSRTGRTEAFF	TGTGCCAGCAGTCGGACAGGGCGGACTGAAGCTTTCTTT
TRBJ2-1	TRBD1	TRBV11-3	-	CASSPHHRGRQFF	TGTGCCAGCAGCCCCCACCACAGGGGAAGGCAGTTCTTC
TRBJ1-1	TRBD1	TRBV30	-	CAWRGQGRREAFF	TGTGCCTGGAGGGGACAGGGGCGGCGAGAAGCTTTCTTT
TRBJ2-3	TRBD1	TRBV9	-	CASSVSARGQADTQYF	TGTGCCAGCAGCGTATCAGCCAGGGGGCAGGCAGATACGCAGTATTTT
TRBJ2-1	-	TRBV5-1	once	CASSPRLGAASNEQFF	TGCGCCAGCAGCCCCCGACTAGGCGCCGCCTCCAATGAGCAGTTCTTC
TRBJ2-5	-	TRBV5-6	once	CASRVGRTHQETQYF	TGTGCCAGCAGGGTGGGGCGAACCCACCAAGAGACCCAGTACTTC
TRBJ2-4	TRBD2	TRBV30	once	CAWRMGLAGENIQYF	TGTGCCTGGAGGATGGGACTAGCGGGGGAAAACATTCAGTACTTC
TRBJ1-1	-	TRBV2	-	CASREDRAPAATEAFF	TGTGCCAGCAGAGAAGACCGGGCACCAGCGGCCACTGAAGCTTTCTTT
TRBJ1-3	TRBD1	TRBV7-2	-	CASSLADRVSNTIYF	TGTGCCAGCAGCTTAGCGGACAGGGTATCGAACACCATATATTTT
TRBJ2-1	-	TRBV6-6	few	CASSYSRNEQFF	TGTGCCAGCAGTTACTCTCGGAATGAGCAGTTCTTC
TRBJ2-3	-	TRBV19	-	CASSIAAVRTDTQYF	TGTGCCAGTAGTATAGCAGCGGTACGCACAGATACGCAGTATTTT
TRBJ1-3	-	TRBV18	-	CASSPATGYSGNTIYF	TGTGCCAGCTCACCAGCTACAGGGTACTCTGGAAACACCATATATTTT
TRBJ1-1	-	TRBV19	once	CAAGNTEAFF	TGTGCCGCGGGGAACACTGAAGCTTTCTTT
TRBJ2-3	TRBD1	TRBV6-5	-	CASSWDRGRTDTQYF	TGTGCCAGCAGTTGGGACAGGGGGCGTACCGATACGCAGTATTTT
TRBJ1-2	TRBD1	TRBV7-8	once	CASSHTQGEAYGYTF	TGTGCCAGCAGCCACACCCAGGGGGAGGCCTATGGCTACACCTTC
TRBJ2-7	-	TRBV3-1/TRBV3-2	-	CASSPRLSLSYEQYF	TGTGCCAGCAGCCCCCGACTTTCCCTTTCCTACGAGCAGTACTTC
TRBJ1-2	TRBD1	TRBV29-1	-	CSVEGDRDPNAPNYTF	TGCAGCGTTGAAGGGGACAGGGACCCGAACGCCCCAAACTACACCTTC
TRBJ1-6	-	TRBV7-9	-	CASSEGRGNSPLHF	TGTGCCAGCAGCGAGGGGAGGGGGAATTCACCCCTCCACTTT